This record looks at one TCR beta chain sequence and its context. Its specificity is not known. Generated by immunoSEQ multiplex PCR, the TCRdb table keeps only in-frame clones and is missing some. The top ten clones hold approximately 3.4% of a sample with more than 95,000 clones, 88% of them seen once. This entry belongs to a study of T cell responses to AZD1222 COVID-19 vaccine. Second-dose intervals of approximately 4 or approximately 12 weeks were pooled. Germline V gene data show CDR1 as SEHNR and CDR2 as FQNEAQ (reference sequence). Between the trimmed V and J ends, which lost 5 bases and 9 bases, there was a span of 22 bases. CDR3 size: 15 residues. Overall study results and limits: Close to half of all spike-specific TCRs reportedly target regions of the variants that are unmutated.

V is TRBV7-9 and J is TRBJ1-2, with D maybe TRBD1 (6 bases). The origin of this receptor is an adult who received the AZD1222 COVID-19 vaccine. The sequencing used peripheral blood, collected 28 days after the second AZD1222 dose. This chain's CDR3 is CASSPSGGGGGSYTF. The CDR3 nucleotides read TGTGCCAGCAGCCCGTCCGGGGGCGGAGGTGGGAGCTACACCTTC.